The 7 T cell receptor beta chains given below trace back to one sample, sequenced in a study of PD-1 blockade in classical Hodgkin lymphoma. The data were produced by immunoSEQ multiplex PCR, yet TCRdb's version contains in-frame clones alone and is incomplete. This sample has 35,000 to 40,000 clones, with approximately 86% found just once. Autologous stem cell transplantation was followed by relapse in every patient, and brentuximab vedotin exposure varied. The starting material was peripheral blood mononuclear cells (PBMCs), obtained before the second cycle of nivolumab. Every receptor here comes from a human donor with classical Hodgkin lymphoma.

V usage is TRBV11-2 and J usage is TRBJ2-5, with D uncertain. Germline V gives CDR1 SGHAT, CDR2 FQNNGV. V shed 1 base and J shed 1 base, with 4 bases lying between them. The CDR3 is 13 residues long. Written as DNA, the CDR3 is TGTGCCAGCAGCTTAGGGACCCAAGAGACCCAGTACTTC. The encoded protein is CASSLGTQETQYF.

This clone was found once. The rearrangement links TRBV15 to TRBJ2-3; 7 positions agree with TRBD1. This CDR3 is built from 20 residues. After removal of 0 bases from V and 3 bases from J, the junction contained 18 bases not matched to a gene. The germline CDR1 and CDR2 sequences are LNHNV and YYDKDF (reference sequence). CDR3 sequence reads: CATSREGALHPGTETDTQYF. DNA for the CDR3: TGTGCCACCAGCAGAGAGGGGGCGCTTCATCCAGGGACAGAGACAGATACGCAGTATTTT.

The chain has TRBV11-3 and TRBJ2-7; D ambiguous. V lost 4 bases, J lost 1 base, and 5 bases lay in between. The CDR3 is 12 residues long. The germline CDR1 and CDR2 sequences are SGHNT and YENEEA. For the CDR3, the DNA is TGTGCCAGCAGCTCGTCGTCCTACGAGCAGTACTTC. Encoded protein: CASSSSSYEQYF.

The chain employs TRBV6-5 and TRBJ2-3; D uncertain. Germline V gives CDR1 MNHEY, CDR2 SVGAGI. Trimming pared 5 bases from V and 2 bases from J, leaving 8 bases between. This CDR3 is built from 13 residues. The CDR3 is CASSGTITDTQYF. CDR3 sequence (DNA): TGTGCCAGCAGTGGCACTATCACAGATACGCAGTATTTT.

The rearrangement uses TRBV21-1 and TRBJ2-7; TRBD2 is taken as the D call from the table, unchecked against the DNA. TRBV21-1 is tagged as a pseudogene. The CDR3 covers 14 residues. The CDR3 sequence: CASSKARGTYEQYF. CDR3 coding DNA: TGTGCCAGCAGCAAAGCGCGGGGAACGTACGAGCAGTACTTC.

The chain employs TRBV10-3 and TRBJ2-6; D possibly corresponds to TRBD1 (5 bases). Germline CDR1 ENHRY, CDR2 SYGVKD. The ends were cut back, 3 bases at V and 0 bases at J, with 18 bases in the middle. This CDR3 spans 19 amino acids. The CDR3 DNA reads TGTGCCATCAGTGATCCTAGGTTTGGGGCTGGCTCTGGGGCCAACGTCCTGACTTTC. Translation gives CAISDPRFGAGSGANVLTF.

This clone has only a few counts. This chain links TRBV30 with TRBJ2-1, with a tentative D call TRBD2 (6 bases). Trimming shortened V by 1 base and J by 10 bases, and 14 bases separated the two germline ends. The CDR3 totals 13 residues. Germline V CDR1 and CDR2: GTSNPN, SVGIG (reference sequence). DNA for the CDR3: TGTGCCTGGAGTGCGGGCCCCGCGGGGGAGCAGTTCTTC. As protein: CAWSAGPAGEQFF.